These 27 T cell receptor beta chains share one sample of origin, sequenced in a study of T cells after yellow fever vaccination. TCRdb reprocessed the 5' RACE reads via MiXCR and lists one record per CDR3 protein. This repertoire shows 170,000 or so distinct CDR3 sequences, about 6.2% found once; its top ten account for 2.9%. The specimen was CD4+ T cells sorted from PBMCs, collected on the day of the first yellow fever vaccination. These receptors originate from a young man who received the YFV17D yellow fever vaccine.

The chain couples TRBV7-9 to TRBJ1-2, with TRBD1 as a possible D gene (5 bases). V was shortened by 3 bases and J by 4 bases, with 12 bases between the two germline ends. CDR3 size: 14 residues. Germline CDR1 reads SEHNR; CDR2 reads FQNEAQ (reference sequence). The CDR3 nucleotides are TGTGCCAGCAGCTTCGTGAATGGGGGCTATGGCTACACCTTC. Translation: CASSFVNGGYGYTF. Full variable domain (outside the CDR3, taken from reference TRBV7-9 and TRBJ1-2): DTGVSQNPRHKITKRGQNVTFRCDPISEHNRLYWYRQTLGQGPEFLTYFQNEAQLEKSRLLSDRFSAERPKGSFSTLEIQRTEQGDSAMYLCASSFVNGGYGYTFGSGTRLTVV.

This clonotype was seen only a few times. V is TRBV5-5 and J is TRBJ1-6; D might be TRBD1 (5 bases). V lost 0 bases, J lost 7 bases, and 5 bases lay in between. This CDR3 comprises 13 residues. Germline CDR1 is SGHKS and CDR2 is YYEKEE (reference sequence). CDR3 protein: CASSLAGNSPLHF. Written as DNA, the CDR3 is TGTGCCAGCAGCTTGGCAGGGAATTCACCCCTCCACTTT.

This clonotype was found many times. V gene TRBV5-1 combines with J gene TRBJ2-1; D not certain. The V end was cut by 0 bases, the J end by 0 bases, with 16 bases between. CDR1 is SGHRS and CDR2 is YFSETQ in the germline V gene. This CDR3 contains 18 residues. CDR3 nucleotide sequence: TGCGCCAGCAGCTTGGGGGGATTGACGGAAAGCTCCTACAATGAGCAGTTCTTC. Protein product: CASSLGGLTESSYNEQFF. Filled out from reference TRBV5-1 and TRBJ2-1, the complete variable domain reads KAGVTQTPRYLIKTRGQQVTLSCSPISGHRSVSWYQQTPGQGLQFLFEYFSETQRNKGNFPGRFSGRQFSNSRSEMNVSTLELGDSALYLCASSLGGLTESSYNEQFFGPGTRLTVL.

About this clonotype itself: An end of the junction does not agree with germline; a read error may underlie this. The V gene is TRBV6-2 or TRBV6-3, the J gene TRBJ2-7; the D is unclear. CDR3 size: 14 residues. Germline CDR1 and CDR2: MNHEY and SVGEGT. The CDR3 loop reads CVSSYSGPLYEQYF. The CDR3, as DNA: TGTGTCAGCAGTTATTCAGGTCCCCTCTACGAGCAGTACTTC.

DNA of the CDR3: TGCGCCAGCAGCCAACCGGGACAGGGGGCGCGGCAGCCCCAGCATTTT. It yields the protein CASSQPGQGARQPQHF. The V and J genes are TRBV4-1 and TRBJ1-5; 12 positions agree with TRBD1. The CDR3 covers 16 residues. CDR1 is MGHRA and CDR2 is YSYEKL in the germline V gene. V gave up 2 bases and J gave up 7 bases; unmatched junction bases: 6.

This clonotype showed up many times. The rearrangement uses TRBV5-1 and TRBJ2-2; 7 positions match TRBD1. CDR1 is SGHRS, CDR2 YFSETQ, per germline. The CDR3 runs to 14 residues. After removal of 4 bases from V and 3 bases from J, the junction contained 3 bases not matched to a gene. The CDR3 here is CASSTTGYTGELFF. CDR3 coding DNA: TGCGCCAGCAGCACGACAGGGTACACCGGGGAGCTGTTTTTT. Supplemented by reference TRBV5-1 and TRBJ2-2, the full variable domain reads KAGVTQTPRYLIKTRGQQVTLSCSPISGHRSVSWYQQTPGQGLQFLFEYFSETQRNKGNFPGRFSGRQFSNSRSEMNVSTLELGDSALYLCASSTTGYTGELFFGEGSRLTVL.

The chain recombines TRBV20-1 with TRBJ1-4; 8 bases match TRBD1. J gave up 7 bases and V 3 bases, and 10 bases lay outside the gene matches. The CDR3 is 15 residues long. CDR1 is DFQATT and CDR2 is SNEGSKA in the germline V gene (reference sequence). The CDR3 region is CSARGSDRGFEKLFF. The CDR3 bases are TGCAGTGCTAGGGGATCCGACAGGGGTTTTGAAAAACTGTTTTTT.

This clonotype was found a few times. The chain combines TRBV20-1 with TRBJ1-1, with no clear D. This CDR3 comprises 15 residues. Germline CDR1 DFQATT, CDR2 SNEGSKA (reference sequence). V lost 0 bases and J 5 bases, leaving 16 bases between the germline ends. This CDR3 reads CSARDLATGGTEAFF. CDR3 coding DNA: TGCAGTGCTAGAGATCTTGCGACGGGCGGGACTGAAGCTTTCTTT.

Ten or more counts support this clonotype. The chain combines TRBV18 with TRBJ2-5; D gene unclear. The CDR3 has 11 amino acids. V dropped 6 bases and J dropped 2 bases, with 4 bases sitting between them. Germline lookup yields CDR1 KGHSH and CDR2 LQKENI. CDR3: CASSDQETQYF. In DNA form, the CDR3 reads TGTGCCAGCTCGGATCAAGAGACCCAGTACTTC.

This clonotype was counted ten times or more. This chain connects TRBV7-9 to TRBJ1-5; possibly TRBD1 for D (5 bases). The CDR3 is 14 residues long. The V gene lost 5 bases and the J gene lost 3 bases, with 11 bases spanning the gap. Germline CDR1 and CDR2: SEHNR and FQNEAQ (reference sequence). The CDR3 sequence is CASSRGEVNQPQHF. The CDR3, as DNA: TGTGCCAGCAGCCGGGGGGAGGTCAATCAGCCCCAGCATTTT.

This clonotype was recorded a few times. V gene TRBV5-4 combines with J gene TRBJ2-3, with 11 nucleotides matching TRBD1. There are 14 residues in the CDR3. Germline V gene sequence: CDR1 SGHNT, CDR2 YYREEE (reference sequence). V was pared by 5 bases and J by 6 bases, with 5 bases of the junction left unmatched. The CDR3 sequence is CASSPDRGRDTQYF. The CDR3 DNA reads as TGTGCCAGCAGTCCGGACAGGGGGCGGGATACGCAGTATTTT. Full variable domain (remainder filled in from reference TRBV5-4 and TRBJ2-3): ETGVTQSPTHLIKTRGQQVTLRCSSQSGHNTVSWYQQALGQGPQFIFQYYREEENGRGNFPPRFSGLQFPNYSSELNVNALELDDSALYLCASSPDRGRDTQYFGPGTRLTVL.

This clonotype was detected ten times or more. The chain uses TRBV7-6 and TRBJ1-1; D possibly corresponds to TRBD1 (6 bases). The CDR3 sequence is 13 residues long. The germline gives CDR1 SGHVS, CDR2 FNYEAQ. Trimming took 9 bases from V and 1 from J, leaving 12 bases between them. The CDR3 sequence is CASQGHQNTEAFF. In DNA, the CDR3 is TGTGCCAGTCAGGGACACCAGAACACTGAAGCTTTCTTT.

The rearrangement joins TRBV6-1 to TRBJ2-3; D is unclear. V lost 8 bases and J lost 4, with 10 bases in between. Germline V lookup: CDR1 MNHNS, CDR2 SASEGT. This CDR3 is built from 12 residues. The CDR3 region has the DNA TGTGCCAGCGCTCCGCTAGCAGATACGCAGTATTTT. Amino acids: CASAPLADTQYF.

This clonotype came up a few times. J is TRBJ2-1 and V is TRBV5-4; 8 nucleotides align to TRBD2. Germline CDR1 is SGHNT and CDR2 is YYREEE (reference sequence). This CDR3 has 16 amino acids. J was trimmed by 6 bases and V by 0 bases; bases with no gene match: 8. The DNA of the CDR3 is TGTGCCAGCAGCTTGGAAGTTTCGGGGGGGCTCAATGAGCAGTTCTTC. Residues: CASSLEVSGGLNEQFF.

This sequence joins TRBV7-2 and TRBJ1-5; maybe TRBD1 (6 bases). Trimming took 5 bases from V and 9 from J, leaving 17 bases between them. Germline V CDR1 and CDR2: SGHTA, FQGNSA. The CDR3 has 14 amino acids. This chain's CDR3 is CASSQSRGMGPQHF. CDR3 sequence (DNA): TGTGCCAGCAGCCAAAGCAGGGGTATGGGGCCCCAGCATTTT.

This clonotype was counted between two and nine times. The rearrangement uses TRBV7-9 and TRBJ2-5, with D tentatively TRBD2 (5 bases). The CDR3 is 12 residues long. Germline assignment: CDR1 SEHNR and CDR2 FQNEAQ (reference sequence). V was trimmed by 5 bases and J by 8 bases, leaving 12 bases between them. The CDR3 sequence is CASSPQTGTQYF. CDR3 sequence (DNA): TGTGCCAGCAGCCCCCAAACGGGAACCCAGTACTTC. Full variable domain (missing parts from reference TRBV7-9 and TRBJ2-5): DTGVSQNPRHKITKRGQNVTFRCDPISEHNRLYWYRQTLGQGPEFLTYFQNEAQLEKSRLLSDRFSAERPKGSFSTLEIQRTEQGDSAMYLCASSPQTGTQYFGPGTRLLVL.

In its sample, this clonotype was seen a few times. The rearrangement links TRBV20-1 to TRBJ1-3; no firm D call. The CDR3 loop spans 14 amino acids. V shed 6 bases and J shed 0 bases, with 12 bases lying between them. In germline, CDR1 is DFQATT, CDR2 SNEGSKA (reference sequence). The CDR3 loop reads CSASRSYSGNTIYF. CDR3 nucleotide sequence: TGCAGTGCAAGCCGTTCCTACTCTGGAAACACCATATATTTT.

By share of the sample, this clonotype is medium-sized (0.01 to 0.1%). The CDR3 protein is CASSSPGGQWTEAFF. DNA of the CDR3: TGTGCCAGCAGTTCCCCAGGGGGGCAGTGGACTGAAGCTTTCTTT. V gene TRBV12-3 or TRBV12-4 combines with J gene TRBJ1-1, with 7 bases aligning to TRBD1. Trimming cost V 4 bases and J 5 bases; bases outside gene matches: 10. The CDR3 contains 15 residues.

This clonotype was detected many times. The chain has TRBV2 and TRBJ1-5, with a tentative D call TRBD1 (5 bases). Trimming stripped 6 bases from V and 0 bases from J, with 9 bases between. Per the germline V gene, CDR1 is SNHLY and CDR2 is FYNNEI. The CDR3 is made up of 14 amino acids. CDR3 sequence reads: CASREGISNQPQHF. CDR3 sequence (DNA): TGTGCCAGCAGAGAGGGGATTAGCAATCAGCCCCAGCATTTT. The whole variable domain, filled in from reference TRBV2 and TRBJ1-5, reads EPEVTQTPSHQVTQMGQEVILRCVPISNHLYFYWYRQILGQKVEFLVSFYNNEISEKSEIFDDQFSVERPDGSNFTLKIRSTKLEDSAMYFCASREGISNQPQHFGDGTRLSIL.

This clonotype has just a few counts. The rearrangement joins TRBV27 to TRBJ2-7; maybe TRBD2 (5 bases). Germline-derived CDR1 and CDR2 are MNHEY and SMNVEV (reference sequence). This CDR3 comprises 19 residues. The germline V and J ends were trimmed by 2 bases and 3 bases, with 26 bases remaining between them. CDR3 amino acids: CASSLEQAQVLGVIYEQYV. The CDR3 coding sequence is TGTGCCAGCAGTTTAGAGCAGGCTCAGGTATTGGGAGTCATCTACGAGCAGTACGTC.

This clonotype was detected many times. The chain recombines TRBV5-1 with TRBJ2-5; 8 positions agree with TRBD2. The germline V gene encodes CDR1 SGHRS and CDR2 YFSETQ. V lost 5 bases to trimming and J lost 1 base; unmatched junction nucleotides: 4. This CDR3 is built from 14 residues. CDR3 nucleotides: TGCGCCAGCAGGCGTGGGACTAGCCAAGAGACCCAGTACTTC. Translated, it gives CASRRGTSQETQYF.

This clonotype was seen many times. The rearrangement joins TRBV6-1 to TRBJ2-5; perhaps TRBD1 as D (6 bases). The CDR3 is 15 residues long. V lost 10 bases to trimming and J lost 1 base, with 19 bases between them. Germline CDR1 MNHNS, CDR2 SASEGT. Written as DNA, the CDR3 is TGTGCCACTAACCAGCAGGGGACCTCCCAAGAGACCCAGTACTTC. Amino acids: CATNQQGTSQETQYF.

This clonotype was seen at least ten times. This chain connects TRBV18 to TRBJ2-4; 9 nucleotides line up with TRBD1. Germline V gives CDR1 KGHSH, CDR2 LQKENI. Trimming removed 3 bases from V and 8 bases from J; junction bases left unmatched: 5. The CDR3 consists of 14 residues. CDR3 amino acids: CASSPRTGEDIQYF. In DNA, the CDR3 is TGTGCCAGCTCACCTCGGACAGGGGAGGACATTCAGTACTTC.

The chain recombines TRBV5-1 with TRBJ2-5; D is undetermined. This CDR3 spans 15 amino acids. V lost 0 bases, J lost 4 bases, and 13 bases lay in between. Germline V gene lookup returns CDR1 SGHRS and CDR2 YFSETQ. The CDR3 reads CASSLEGSGGETQYF. CDR3 sequence (DNA): TGCGCCAGCAGCTTGGAAGGATCCGGTGGAGAGACCCAGTACTTC. The full variable domain, its missing parts supplied by reference TRBV5-1 and TRBJ2-5, is KAGVTQTPRYLIKTRGQQVTLSCSPISGHRSVSWYQQTPGQGLQFLFEYFSETQRNKGNFPGRFSGRQFSNSRSEMNVSTLELGDSALYLCASSLEGSGGETQYFGPGTRLLVL.

This clonotype was seen ten or more times. CDR3: CASSFLGNEQFF. Written as DNA, the CDR3 is TGTGCCAGCAGTTTTTTGGGCAATGAGCAGTTCTTC. This sequence joins TRBV12-3 or TRBV12-4 and TRBJ2-1, with unresolved D. The CDR3 extends over 12 amino acids. Between the trimmed V and J ends, which lost 3 bases and 6 bases, there was a span of 6 bases.

This clonotype was counted at least ten times. This sequence joins TRBV5-1 and TRBJ2-7; 9 bases fit TRBD1. The CDR3 length is 15 residues. V shed 4 bases, J shed 5 bases, and the junction held 10 bases outside the gene matches. Per the germline V gene, CDR1 is SGHRS and CDR2 is YFSETQ. CDR3 in amino acids: CASSRPGQGPNEQYF. The CDR3 DNA follows: TGCGCCAGCAGCCGCCCGGGACAGGGTCCAAACGAGCAGTACTTC.

The chain combines TRBV7-2 with TRBJ2-3, with 7 bases that match TRBD2. Per the germline V gene, CDR1 is SGHTA and CDR2 is FQGNSA. The CDR3 sequence is 13 residues long. V dropped 0 bases and J dropped 11; count of bases not matched to a gene: 5. CDR3 coding DNA: TGTGCCAGCAGCTTAGCGCGTGTAGCGGGGCAGTATTTT. It codes for CASSLARVAGQYF. The full variable domain, its missing parts supplied by reference TRBV7-2 and TRBJ2-3, is GAGVSQSPSNKVTEKGKDVELRCDPISGHTALYWYRQSLGQGLEFLIYFQGNSAPDKSGLPSDRFSAERTGGSVSTLTIQRTQQEDSAVYLCASSLARVAGQYFGPGTRLTVL.